The sequence of this T cell receptor beta chain was determined in a study of T cell repertoires in cytomegalovirus infection. Study-level background: Through public TCR beta signatures, both CMV infection and matching HLA type were indicated. Study findings and constraints: The cumulative frequency of public TCR beta families distinguished individuals who carried CMV together with the relevant HLA. HLA-C-restricted CMV-specific TCR beta clonotypes were dominant in the ex vivo response.

This clonotype was seen only once. The antigen remains undetermined. The CDR3 is made up of 14 amino acids. V was cut by 2 bases and J by 8 bases, with 14 bases left in between. Per the germline V gene, CDR1 is SGHDT and CDR2 is YYEEEE. TCRdb reanalysed the reads using MiXCR and keeps one entry per CDR3 protein. The table records around 120,000 distinct CDR3 sequences, about 24% of them present only once. The chain uses TRBV5-6 and TRBJ2-1; perhaps TRBD1 as D (5 bases). What was sequenced was PBMCs, sequenced either directly or after in vitro stimulation (not recorded which). This receptor was taken from a human donor in good health (CMV status not recorded). Some clones in this sample may be carry-over from other donors' samples. CDR3 amino acids: CASSLTDSPYEQFF. CDR3 nucleotides: TGTGCCAGCAGCTTAACCGACAGTCCCTATGAGCAGTTCTTC.